The clone carrying this TCR beta chain appeared a few times. There were TCR beta CDR3 regions amplified from RNA transcripts. First-round RT-PCR of the TCR CDR3 relied on the HTBI primer set. TCRdb re-called the multiplex PCR reads with MiXCR, one entry per CDR3 protein. The sample consists of about 580,000 distinct CDR3 sequences, around 14% of them appearing once. This record comes from a study of T cells in Graves' hyperthyroidism and ophthalmopathy. More than 8 ml fresh peripheral blood yielded the PBMCs. Germline-derived CDR1 and CDR2 are DFQATT and SNEGSKA (reference sequence). The CDR3 extends over 14 amino acids. V was trimmed by 1 base and J by 0 bases, leaving 9 bases between them.

The specimen was blood. V and J are TRBV20-1 and TRBJ1-1; the D is unclear. This TCR was sampled from a woman aged 25-40 years with Graves' hyperthyroidism that later progressed to Graves' ophthalmopathy. For the CDR3, the DNA is TGCAGTGCTAGAGTGCCAGCTATGAACACTGAAGCTTTCTTT. Protein: CSARVPAMNTEAFF.